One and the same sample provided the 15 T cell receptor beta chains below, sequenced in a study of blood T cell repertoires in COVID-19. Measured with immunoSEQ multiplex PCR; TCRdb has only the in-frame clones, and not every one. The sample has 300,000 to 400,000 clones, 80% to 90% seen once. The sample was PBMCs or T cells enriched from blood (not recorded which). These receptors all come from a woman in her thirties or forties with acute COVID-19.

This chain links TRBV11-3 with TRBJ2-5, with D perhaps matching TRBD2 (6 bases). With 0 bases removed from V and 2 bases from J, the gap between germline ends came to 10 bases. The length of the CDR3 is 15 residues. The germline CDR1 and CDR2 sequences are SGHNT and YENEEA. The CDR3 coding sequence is TGTGCCAGCAGCTTAGACGGGGGTGCGCAAGAGACCCAGTACTTC. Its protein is CASSLDGGAQETQYF.

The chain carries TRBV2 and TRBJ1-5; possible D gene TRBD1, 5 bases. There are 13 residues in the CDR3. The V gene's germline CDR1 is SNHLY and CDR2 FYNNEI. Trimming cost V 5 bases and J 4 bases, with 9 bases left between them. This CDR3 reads CASSMTENQPQHF. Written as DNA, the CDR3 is TGTGCCAGCAGTATGACAGAGAATCAGCCCCAGCATTTT.

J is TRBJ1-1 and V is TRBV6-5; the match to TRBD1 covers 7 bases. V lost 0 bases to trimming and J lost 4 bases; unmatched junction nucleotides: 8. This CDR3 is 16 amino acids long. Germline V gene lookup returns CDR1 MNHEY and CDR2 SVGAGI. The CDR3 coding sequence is TGTGCCAGCAGTTACTCCCGTGGGGGACAGCTCACTGAAGCTTTCTTT. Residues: CASSYSRGGQLTEAFF.

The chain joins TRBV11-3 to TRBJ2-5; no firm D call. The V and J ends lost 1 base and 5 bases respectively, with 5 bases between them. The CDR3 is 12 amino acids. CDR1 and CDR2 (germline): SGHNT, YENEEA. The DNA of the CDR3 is TGTGCCAGCAGCTTAGGGCGGGAGACCCAGTACTTC. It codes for CASSLGRETQYF.

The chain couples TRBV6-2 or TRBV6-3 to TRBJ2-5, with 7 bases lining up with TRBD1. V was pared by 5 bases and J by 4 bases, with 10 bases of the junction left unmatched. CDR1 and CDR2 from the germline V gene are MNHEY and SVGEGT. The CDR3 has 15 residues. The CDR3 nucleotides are TGTGCCAGCAGTCAAAGAACAGGGGCAGGAGAGACCCAGTACTTC. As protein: CASSQRTGAGETQYF.

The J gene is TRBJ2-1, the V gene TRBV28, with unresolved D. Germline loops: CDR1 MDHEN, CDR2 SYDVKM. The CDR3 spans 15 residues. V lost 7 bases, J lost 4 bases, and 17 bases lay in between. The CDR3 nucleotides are TGTGCCAGCATCCCTAACCGGGTGGGTTACAATGAGCAGTTCTTC. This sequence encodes CASIPNRVGYNEQFF.

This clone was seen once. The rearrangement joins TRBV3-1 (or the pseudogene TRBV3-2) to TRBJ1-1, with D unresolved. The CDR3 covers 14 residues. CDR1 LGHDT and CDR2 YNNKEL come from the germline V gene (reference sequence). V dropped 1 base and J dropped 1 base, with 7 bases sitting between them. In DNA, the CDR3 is TGTGCCAGCAGCCAAGGCGGGGAGAACACTGAAGCTTTCTTT. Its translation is CASSQGGENTEAFF.

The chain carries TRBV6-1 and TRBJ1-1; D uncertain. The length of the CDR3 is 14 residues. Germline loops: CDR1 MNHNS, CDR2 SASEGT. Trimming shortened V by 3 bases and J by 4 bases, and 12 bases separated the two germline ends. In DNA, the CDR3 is TGTGCCAGCAGTGATCTCGGTCCTTTCACTGAAGCTTTCTTT. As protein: CASSDLGPFTEAFF.

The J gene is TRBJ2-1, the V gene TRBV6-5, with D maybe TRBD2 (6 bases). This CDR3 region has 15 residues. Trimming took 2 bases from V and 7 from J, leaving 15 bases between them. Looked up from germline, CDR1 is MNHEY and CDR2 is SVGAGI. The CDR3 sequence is CASSYGGKNGNEQFF. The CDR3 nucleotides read TGTGCCAGCAGTTACGGAGGGAAAAATGGGAATGAGCAGTTCTTC.

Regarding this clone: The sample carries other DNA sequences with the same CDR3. For the CDR3, the DNA is TGTGCCAGCTCACCAGAGACAGGGAACAATGAGCAGTTCTTC. It codes for CASSPETGNNEQFF. The chain couples TRBV18 to TRBJ2-1, with 7 nucleotides matching TRBD1. Germline CDR1 KGHSH, CDR2 LQKENI. This CDR3 comprises 14 residues. Trimming cost V 2 bases and J 5 bases; bases outside gene matches: 3.

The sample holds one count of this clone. The CDR3 region is CASSGRGGRPYNEQFF. CDR3 nucleotide sequence: TGTGCCAGCAGTGGGAGGGGCGGGAGGCCCTACAATGAGCAGTTCTTC. J is TRBJ2-1 and V is TRBV2; 8 nucleotides align to TRBD2. CDR1 and CDR2 from the germline V gene are SNHLY and FYNNEI. The CDR3 is made up of 16 amino acids. The junction had 7 bases not matched to a gene; V was cut back by 4 bases and J by 2 bases.

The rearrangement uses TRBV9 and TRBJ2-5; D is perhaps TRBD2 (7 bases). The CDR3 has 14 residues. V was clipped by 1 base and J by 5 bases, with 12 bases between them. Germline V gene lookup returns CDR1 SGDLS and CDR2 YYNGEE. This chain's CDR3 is CASSVRGGPETQYF. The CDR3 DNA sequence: TGTGCCAGCAGCGTAAGGGGGGGCCCTGAGACCCAGTACTTC.

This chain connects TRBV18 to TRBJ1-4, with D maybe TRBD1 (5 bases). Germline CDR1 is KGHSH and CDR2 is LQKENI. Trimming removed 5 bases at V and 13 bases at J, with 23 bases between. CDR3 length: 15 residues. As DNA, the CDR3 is TGTGCCAGCTCAACCCAGGGTACGGGGGATTTAGGACTGTTTTTT. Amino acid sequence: CASSTQGTGDLGLFF.

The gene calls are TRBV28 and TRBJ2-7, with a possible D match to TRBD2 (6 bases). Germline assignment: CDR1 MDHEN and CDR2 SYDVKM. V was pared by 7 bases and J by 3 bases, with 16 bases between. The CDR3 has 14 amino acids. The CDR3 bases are TGTGCCAGCACTTCCGGGACGGGAGTCTACGAGCAGTACTTC. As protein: CASTSGTGVYEQYF.

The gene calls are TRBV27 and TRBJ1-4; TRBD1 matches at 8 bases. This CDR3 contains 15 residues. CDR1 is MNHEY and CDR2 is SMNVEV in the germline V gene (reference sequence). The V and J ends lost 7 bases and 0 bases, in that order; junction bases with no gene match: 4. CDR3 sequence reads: CASTPRGPTNEKLFF. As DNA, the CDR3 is TGTGCCAGCACTCCCAGGGGGCCAACTAATGAAAAACTGTTTTTT. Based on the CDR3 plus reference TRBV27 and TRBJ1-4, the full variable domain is EAQVTQNPRYLITVTGKKLTVTCSQNMNHEYMSWYRQDPGLGLRQIYYSMNVEVTDKGDVPEGYKVSRKEKRNFPLILESPSPNQTSLYFCASTPRGPTNEKLFFGSGTQLSVL.